The 6 T cell receptor beta chains listed next were all sequenced from one sample in a study of blood T cell repertoires in COVID-19. Produced via immunoSEQ multiplex PCR; TCRdb's table is partial and in-frame only. The sample lists some 150,000 clones, over 80% seen once, with about 8.4% in the top ten. Sequencing was done on a sample of peripheral blood. All receptors derive from a woman in her sixties or seventies with acute or convalescent COVID-19.

This chain joins TRBV2 and TRBJ1-4; D unresolved. The germline gives CDR1 SNHLY, CDR2 FYNNEI. The CDR3 is made up of 14 amino acids. Trimming pared 6 bases from V and 5 bases from J, leaving 13 bases between. In nucleotides, the CDR3 is TGTGCCAGCAGCAACAACCGTTTCAATGAAAAACTGTTTTTT. Its translation is CASSNNRFNEKLFF.

In nucleotides, the CDR3 is TGTGCCTGGAGTCCCCTGGGGAGCGAGCAGTACTTC. Amino acids: CAWSPLGSEQYF. The chain recombines TRBV30 with TRBJ2-7, with D tentatively TRBD2 (5 bases). This CDR3 has 12 amino acids. The germline V and J ends were trimmed by 2 bases and 6 bases, with 11 bases remaining between them. Germline lookup yields CDR1 GTSNPN and CDR2 SVGIG (reference sequence).

This clone has a single count. The chain joins TRBV7-2 to TRBJ2-3, with 13 bases lining up with TRBD2. With 7 bases clipped from V and 3 bases from J, the junction kept 13 bases outside the gene matches. Germline V gene data show CDR1 as SGHTA and CDR2 as FQGNSA. The CDR3 extends over 18 amino acids. CDR3 in amino acids: CASTIRGLAGWRTDTQYF. Here the CDR3 DNA reads TGTGCCAGCACCATTAGGGGACTAGCGGGGTGGAGGACAGATACGCAGTATTTT.

In its sample, this clone was seen many times. J is TRBJ1-2 and V is TRBV7-9; TRBD1 aligns across 8 bases. V gave up 5 bases and J gave up 13 bases; unmatched junction bases: 3. Germline loops: CDR1 SEHNR, CDR2 FQNEAQ (reference sequence). The CDR3 sequence is 10 residues long. The CDR3 loop is CASSGQGGTF. The CDR3 DNA sequence: TGTGCCAGCAGCGGACAGGGCGGCACCTTC.

This clone was picked up one time. The V gene is TRBV2, the J gene TRBJ1-6, with D possibly matching TRBD1 (5 bases). Trimming cost V 4 bases and J 9 bases, with 7 bases left between them. Per the germline V gene, CDR1 is SNHLY and CDR2 is FYNNEI. The CDR3 runs 12 residues. This CDR3 is CASSARGSPLHF. CDR3 DNA: TGTGCCAGCAGTGCAAGGGGTTCACCCCTCCACTTT.

This clone was seen once. The gene calls are TRBV5-4 and TRBJ2-3; weak D call: TRBD2 (6 bases). Trimming took 0 bases from V and 5 from J, leaving 16 bases between them. CDR3 length: 16 residues. Looked up from germline, CDR1 is SGHNT and CDR2 is YYREEE (reference sequence). The CDR3 is CASSLEVSGAGDTQYF. In nucleotides, the CDR3 is TGTGCCAGCAGCTTGGAGGTTAGCGGAGCAGGAGATACGCAGTATTTT.